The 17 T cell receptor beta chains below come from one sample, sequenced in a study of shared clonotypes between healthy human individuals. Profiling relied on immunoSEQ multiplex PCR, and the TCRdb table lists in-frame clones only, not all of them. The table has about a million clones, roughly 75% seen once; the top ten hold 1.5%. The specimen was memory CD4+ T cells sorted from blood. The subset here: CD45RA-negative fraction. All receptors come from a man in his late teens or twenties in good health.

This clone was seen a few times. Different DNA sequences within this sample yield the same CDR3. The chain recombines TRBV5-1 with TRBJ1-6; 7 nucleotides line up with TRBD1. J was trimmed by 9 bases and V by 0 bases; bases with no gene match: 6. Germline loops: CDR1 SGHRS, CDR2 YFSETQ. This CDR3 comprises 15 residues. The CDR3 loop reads CASSLEGTDFSPLHF. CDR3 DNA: TGCGCCAGCAGCTTGGAAGGGACAGATTTTTCACCCCTCCACTTT.

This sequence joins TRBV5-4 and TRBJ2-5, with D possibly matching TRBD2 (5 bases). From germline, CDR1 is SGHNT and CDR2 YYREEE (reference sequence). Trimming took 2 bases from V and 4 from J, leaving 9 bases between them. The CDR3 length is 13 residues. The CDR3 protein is CASSFPGVETQYF. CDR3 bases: TGTGCCAGCAGCTTTCCCGGGGTAGAGACCCAGTACTTC.

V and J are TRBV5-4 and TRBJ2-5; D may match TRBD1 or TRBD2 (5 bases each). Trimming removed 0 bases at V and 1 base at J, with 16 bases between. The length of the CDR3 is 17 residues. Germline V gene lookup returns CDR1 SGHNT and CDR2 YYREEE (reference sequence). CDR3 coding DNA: TGTGCCAGCAGCTTGGGTGGCACGGTTGGGGGCCAAGAGACCCAGTACTTC. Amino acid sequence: CASSLGGTVGGQETQYF.

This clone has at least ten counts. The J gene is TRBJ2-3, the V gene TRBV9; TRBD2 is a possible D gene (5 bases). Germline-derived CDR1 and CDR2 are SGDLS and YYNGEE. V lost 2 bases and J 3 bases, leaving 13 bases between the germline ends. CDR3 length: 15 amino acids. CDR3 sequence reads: CASSVGLLRTDTQYF. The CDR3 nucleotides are TGTGCCAGCAGCGTTGGACTCCTTAGAACAGATACGCAGTATTTT. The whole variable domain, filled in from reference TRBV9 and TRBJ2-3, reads DSGVTQTPKHLITATGQRVTLRCSPRSGDLSVYWYQQSLDQGLQFLIQYYNGEERAKGNILERFSAQQFPDLHSELNLSSLELGDSALYFCASSVGLLRTDTQYFGPGTRLTVL.

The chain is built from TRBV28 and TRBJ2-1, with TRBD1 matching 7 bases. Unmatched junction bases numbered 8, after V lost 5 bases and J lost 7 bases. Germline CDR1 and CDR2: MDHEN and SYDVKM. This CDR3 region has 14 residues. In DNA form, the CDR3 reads TGTGCCAGCAGTGGGGACAGCTTTAGGAATGAGCAGTTCTTC. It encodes CASSGDSFRNEQFF.

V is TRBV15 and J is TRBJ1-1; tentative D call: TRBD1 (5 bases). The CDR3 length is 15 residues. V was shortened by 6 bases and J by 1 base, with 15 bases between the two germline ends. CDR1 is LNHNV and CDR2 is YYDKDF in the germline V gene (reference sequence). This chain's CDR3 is CATRAGADWNTEAFF. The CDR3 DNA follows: TGTGCCACCAGGGCCGGGGCAGACTGGAACACTGAAGCTTTCTTT.

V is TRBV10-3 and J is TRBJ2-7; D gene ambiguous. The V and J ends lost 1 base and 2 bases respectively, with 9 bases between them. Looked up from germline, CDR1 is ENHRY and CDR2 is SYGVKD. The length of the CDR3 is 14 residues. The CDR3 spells CAISEWDKAYEQYF. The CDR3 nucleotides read TGTGCCATCAGTGAGTGGGATAAAGCCTACGAGCAGTACTTC.

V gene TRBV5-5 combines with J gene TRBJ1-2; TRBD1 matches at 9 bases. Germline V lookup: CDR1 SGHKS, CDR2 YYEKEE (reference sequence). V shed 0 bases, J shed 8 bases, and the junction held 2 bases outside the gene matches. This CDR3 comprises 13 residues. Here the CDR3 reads CASSLDRGLGYTF. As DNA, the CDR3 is TGTGCCAGCAGCTTGGACAGGGGGCTCGGCTACACCTTC.

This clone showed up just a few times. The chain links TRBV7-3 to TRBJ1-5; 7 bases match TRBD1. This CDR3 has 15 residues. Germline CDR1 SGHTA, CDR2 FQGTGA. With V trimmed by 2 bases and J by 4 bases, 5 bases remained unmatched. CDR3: CASSLEDRPNQPQHF. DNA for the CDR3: TGTGCCAGCAGCTTAGAGGACAGGCCGAATCAGCCCCAGCATTTT.

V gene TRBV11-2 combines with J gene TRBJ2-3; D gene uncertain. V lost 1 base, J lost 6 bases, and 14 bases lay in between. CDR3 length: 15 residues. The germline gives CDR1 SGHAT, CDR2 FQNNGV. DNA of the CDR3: TGTGCCAGCAGCTTAGTTGCCAGTTTTGGGGATACGCAGTATTTT. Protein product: CASSLVASFGDTQYF. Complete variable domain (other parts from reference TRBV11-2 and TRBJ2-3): EAGVAQSPRYKIIEKRQSVAFWCNPISGHATLYWYQQILGQGPKLLIQFQNNGVVDDSQLPKDRFSAERLKGVDSTLKIQPAKLEDSAVYLCASSLVASFGDTQYFGPGTRLTVL.

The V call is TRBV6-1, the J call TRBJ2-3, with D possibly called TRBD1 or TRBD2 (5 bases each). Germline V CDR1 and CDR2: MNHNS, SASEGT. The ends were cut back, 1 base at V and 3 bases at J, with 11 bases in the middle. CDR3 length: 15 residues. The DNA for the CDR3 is TGTGCCAGCAGTGAAGGGGGGTACCCGACAGATACGCAGTATTTT. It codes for CASSEGGYPTDTQYF.

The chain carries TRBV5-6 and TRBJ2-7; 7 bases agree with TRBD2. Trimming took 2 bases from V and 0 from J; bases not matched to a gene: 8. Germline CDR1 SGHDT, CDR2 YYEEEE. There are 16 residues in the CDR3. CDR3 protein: CASSFLDGRSSYEQYF. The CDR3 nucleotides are TGTGCCAGCAGCTTTTTGGACGGGAGGAGCTCCTACGAGCAGTACTTC.

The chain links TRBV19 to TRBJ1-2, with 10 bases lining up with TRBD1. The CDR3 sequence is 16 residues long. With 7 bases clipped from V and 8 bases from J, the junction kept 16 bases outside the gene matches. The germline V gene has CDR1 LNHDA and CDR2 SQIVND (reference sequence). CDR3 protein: CASTPSLATGGRGYTF. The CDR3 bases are TGTGCCAGTACTCCTTCCCTCGCGACAGGGGGCCGAGGCTACACCTTC.

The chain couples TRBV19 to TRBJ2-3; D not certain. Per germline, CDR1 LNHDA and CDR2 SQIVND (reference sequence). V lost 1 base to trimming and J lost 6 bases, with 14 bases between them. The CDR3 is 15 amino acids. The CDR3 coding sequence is TGTGCCAGTAGTATAGCCTTAGGGAATTCGGATACGCAGTATTTT. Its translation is CASSIALGNSDTQYF.

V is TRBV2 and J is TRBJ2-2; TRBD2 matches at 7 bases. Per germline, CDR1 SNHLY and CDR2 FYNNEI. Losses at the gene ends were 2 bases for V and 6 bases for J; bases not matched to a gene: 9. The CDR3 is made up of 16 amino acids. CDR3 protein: CASSERRGSLAGELFF. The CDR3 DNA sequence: TGTGCCAGCAGTGAACGGCGGGGGTCTCTGGCCGGGGAGCTGTTTTTT.

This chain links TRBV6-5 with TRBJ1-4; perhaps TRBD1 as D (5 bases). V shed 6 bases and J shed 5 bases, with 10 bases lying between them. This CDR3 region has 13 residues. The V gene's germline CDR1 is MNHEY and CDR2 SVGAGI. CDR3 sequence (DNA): TGTGCCAGCAGGAGGGGCCAGAATGAAAAACTGTTTTTT. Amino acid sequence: CASRRGQNEKLFF.

The CDR3 spells CATSSRDKTYEQYF. CDR3 DNA: TGTGCCACCAGCAGCCGGGACAAGACCTACGAGCAGTACTTC. The rearrangement joins TRBV15 to TRBJ2-7; tentative D call: TRBD1 (6 bases). Trimming left V 3 bases short and J 2 bases short, with 11 bases between. This CDR3 is built from 14 residues. Per the germline V gene, CDR1 is LNHNV and CDR2 is YYDKDF (reference sequence).